This is a list of T cell receptor beta chains from one sample in a study of graft-versus-host responses after intestinal transplantation. No antigens are known for them. Repertoires were generated with immunoSEQ multiplex PCR, while TCRdb's copy carries only in-frame clones and drops some. The sample contains approximately 97,000 clones, 92% of which appear only once. Material: unstimulated CD8+ T cells sorted from spleen or lymph node cells, obtained before transplant. Source of these receptors: a human donor who was the organ donor for an intestinal transplant. CDR3s include the opening cysteine and the closing phenylalanine or tryptophan. The D gene is left open where the match is weak. Some rows mark clone size as missing; the rest say once, few, many or name a class of expanded clone.

D gene: -
clone size: -
V gene: TRBV6-1
J gene: TRBJ1-5
CDR3 DNA: TGTGCCAGCAGTGAAGGGCAGGGTGGTCAGCCCCAGCATTTT
CDR3 protein: CASSEGQGGQPQHF

D gene: -
clone size: -
V gene: TRBV28
J gene: TRBJ1-4
CDR3 DNA: TGTGCCAGCAAGAGGTCTCCTTCGGGTGAAAAACTGTTTTTT
CDR3 protein: CASKRSPSGEKLFF

D gene: TRBD1
clone size: -
V gene: TRBV28
J gene: TRBJ1-5
CDR3 DNA: TGTGCCAGCAGTACCGGGACAGGGGGTAGCAATCAGCCCCAGCATTTT
CDR3 protein: CASSTGTGGSNQPQHF

D gene: TRBD1
clone size: -
V gene: TRBV27
J gene: TRBJ1-2
CDR3 DNA: TGTGCCAGCAGTTCATACAGGGGGCACATGTATGGCTACACCTTC
CDR3 protein: CASSSYRGHMYGYTF

D gene: -
clone size: -
V gene: TRBV6-5
J gene: TRBJ2-2
CDR3 DNA: TGTGCCAGCAGTCCACTTACCGGGGAGCTGTTTTTT
CDR3 protein: CASSPLTGELFF

D gene: -
clone size: -
V gene: TRBV5-1
J gene: TRBJ1-1
CDR3 DNA: TGCGCCAGCAGCTTGGTAGGGACTGGGAACACTGAAGCTTTCTTT
CDR3 protein: CASSLVGTGNTEAFF

D gene: TRBD1
clone size: -
V gene: TRBV13
J gene: TRBJ1-5
CDR3 DNA: TGTGCCAGCAGCTCGCAGGGGGGGCCCCAGCATTTT
CDR3 protein: CASSSQGGPQHF

D gene: TRBD2
clone size: -
V gene: TRBV7-8
J gene: TRBJ2-1
CDR3 DNA: TGTGCCAGCAGCCGTACTAGCGGAACTTCCTACAATGAGCAGTTCTTC
CDR3 protein: CASSRTSGTSYNEQFF

D gene: TRBD1
clone size: -
V gene: TRBV18
J gene: TRBJ2-7
CDR3 DNA: TGTGCCAGCTCACCACCGGACAGGGGGGATTGGGAGCAGTACTTC
CDR3 protein: CASSPPDRGDWEQYF

D gene: -
clone size: once
V gene: TRBV5-6
J gene: TRBJ2-1
CDR3 DNA: TGTGCCAGCAGAAACAACAGCTGGTACTTCCTATACAATGAGCAGTTCTTC
CDR3 protein: CASRNNSWYFLYNEQFF